Listed below are T cell receptor beta chains from one sample, sequenced in a study of blood T cell repertoires in COVID-19. Measured with immunoSEQ multiplex PCR; TCRdb has only the in-frame clones, and not every one. The data hold about 360,000 clones, with more than 75% observed a single time. Sample: PBMCs or T cells enriched from blood (not recorded which). The source of these receptors is a man younger than 45 who had recovered from COVID-19. CDR3s include the opening cysteine and the closing phenylalanine or tryptophan. The order of the fields is V gene, D gene, J gene, clone size, CDR3 protein, CDR3 DNA. A D gene is named only where the DNA matches it firmly. Clone size is given for some rows only: seen once, a few or many times, or a class if the clone is expanded.

v_gene: TRBV9
d_gene: NA
j_gene: TRBJ2-3
abundance: once
CDR3aa: CASSVSGVSTDTQYF
CDR3nt: TGTGCCAGCAGCGTGTCGGGGGTCAGCACAGATACGCAGTATTTT

v_gene: TRBV21-1
d_gene: NA
j_gene: TRBJ2-7
abundance: NA
CDR3aa: CASKRLTGDKGSEQYF
CDR3nt: TGTGCCAGCAAACGTCTAACAGGGGATAAGGGGAGCGAGCAGTACTTC

v_gene: TRBV27
d_gene: NA
j_gene: TRBJ1-2
abundance: NA
CDR3aa: CASSFGVQGGGYTF
CDR3nt: TGTGCCAGCAGTTTCGGTGTCCAGGGAGGCGGCTACACCTTC

v_gene: TRBV2
d_gene: TRBD1
j_gene: TRBJ2-3
abundance: few
CDR3aa: CASSGTGQPDTQYF
CDR3nt: TGTGCCAGCAGTGGGACAGGGCAACCAGATACGCAGTATTTT

v_gene: TRBV7-9
d_gene: TRBD1
j_gene: TRBJ1-6
abundance: NA
CDR3aa: CASSSDREVNSPLHF
CDR3nt: TGTGCCAGCAGCTCGGACAGGGAGGTTAATTCACCCCTCCACTTT

v_gene: TRBV19
d_gene: NA
j_gene: TRBJ1-2
abundance: once
CDR3aa: CASSIQAYGYTF
CDR3nt: TGTGCCAGTAGTATACAGGCCTATGGCTACACCTTC

v_gene: TRBV10-2
d_gene: TRBD1
j_gene: TRBJ2-6
abundance: NA
CDR3aa: CASRSGTGVSGANVLTF
CDR3nt: TGCGCCAGCAGATCCGGGACAGGGGTTTCTGGGGCCAACGTCCTGACTTTC

v_gene: TRBV12-3/TRBV12-4
d_gene: TRBD1
j_gene: TRBJ2-5
abundance: NA
CDR3aa: CASSRDSQETQYF
CDR3nt: TGTGCCAGCAGCCGGGACAGCCAAGAGACCCAGTACTTC

v_gene: TRBV7-6
d_gene: NA
j_gene: TRBJ2-1
abundance: NA
CDR3aa: CASSSDSNNEQFF
CDR3nt: TGTGCCAGCAGCTCGGACTCTAACAATGAGCAGTTCTTC

v_gene: TRBV7-2
d_gene: NA
j_gene: TRBJ2-3
abundance: NA
CDR3aa: CASSLDGVATDTQYF
CDR3nt: TGTGCCAGCAGCTTAGATGGAGTAGCCACAGATACGCAGTATTTT

v_gene: TRBV11-2
d_gene: NA
j_gene: TRBJ2-5
abundance: NA
CDR3aa: CASSSTGTQYF
CDR3nt: TGTGCCAGCAGCTCGACAGGGACCCAGTACTTC

v_gene: TRBV19
d_gene: NA
j_gene: TRBJ2-7
abundance: NA
CDR3aa: CASSRTGRSEQYF
CDR3nt: TGTGCCAGTAGTCGAACGGGGAGGAGCGAGCAGTACTTC

v_gene: TRBV2
d_gene: TRBD2
j_gene: TRBJ2-3
abundance: once
CDR3aa: CASRKAGRTDTQYF
CDR3nt: TGTGCCAGCAGAAAAGCGGGGCGCACAGATACGCAGTATTTT

v_gene: TRBV14
d_gene: NA
j_gene: TRBJ2-3
abundance: NA
CDR3aa: CASSLQTASTDTQYF
CDR3nt: TGTGCCAGCAGCCTCCAGACAGCAAGCACAGATACGCAGTATTTT

v_gene: TRBV5-6
d_gene: TRBD1
j_gene: TRBJ1-6
abundance: NA
CDR3aa: CASSPGQGNSPLHF
CDR3nt: TGTGCCAGCAGCCCGGGACAGGGAAATTCACCCCTCCACTTT

v_gene: TRBV11-2
d_gene: TRBD2
j_gene: TRBJ2-3
abundance: NA
CDR3aa: CASSLNSGGVIDTQYF
CDR3nt: TGTGCCAGCAGCCTAAATAGCGGGGGGGTAATAGATACGCAGTATTTT

v_gene: TRBV10-1
d_gene: TRBD2
j_gene: TRBJ2-3
abundance: NA
CDR3aa: CASGERAGNTDTQYF
CDR3nt: TGCGCCAGCGGGGAGAGAGCGGGGAACACAGATACGCAGTATTTT

v_gene: TRBV2
d_gene: TRBD1
j_gene: TRBJ1-5
abundance: NA
CDR3aa: CASSQTGNQPQHF
CDR3nt: TGTGCCAGCAGTCAGACAGGGAATCAGCCCCAGCATTTT

v_gene: TRBV18
d_gene: TRBD1
j_gene: TRBJ2-7
abundance: NA
CDR3aa: CASSPKGAPYEQYF
CDR3nt: TGTGCCAGCTCACCGAAGGGGGCCCCCTACGAGCAGTACTTC

v_gene: TRBV6-5
d_gene: NA
j_gene: TRBJ1-2
abundance: NA
CDR3aa: CASSGFGDGYTF
CDR3nt: TGTGCCAGCAGCGGTTTCGGGGATGGCTACACCTTC